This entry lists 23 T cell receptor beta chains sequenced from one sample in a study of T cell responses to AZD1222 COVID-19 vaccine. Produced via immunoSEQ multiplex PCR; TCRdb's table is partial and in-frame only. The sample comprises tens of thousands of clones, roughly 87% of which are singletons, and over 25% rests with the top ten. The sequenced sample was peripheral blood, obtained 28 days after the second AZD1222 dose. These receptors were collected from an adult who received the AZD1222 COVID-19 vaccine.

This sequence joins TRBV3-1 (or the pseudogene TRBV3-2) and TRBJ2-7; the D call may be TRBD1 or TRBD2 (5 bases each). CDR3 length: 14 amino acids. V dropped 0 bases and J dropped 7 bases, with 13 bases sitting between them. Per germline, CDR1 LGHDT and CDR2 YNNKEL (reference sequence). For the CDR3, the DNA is TGTGCCAGCAGCCAAGATTGGGGGTCCCGGGAGCAGTACTTC. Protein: CASSQDWGSREQYF.

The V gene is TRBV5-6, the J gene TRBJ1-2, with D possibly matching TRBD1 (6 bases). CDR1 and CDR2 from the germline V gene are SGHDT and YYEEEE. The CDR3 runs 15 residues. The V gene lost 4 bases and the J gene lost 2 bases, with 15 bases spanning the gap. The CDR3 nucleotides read TGTGCCAGCAGCCCACAGGGCGCTCACAACTATGGCTACACCTTC. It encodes CASSPQGAHNYGYTF.

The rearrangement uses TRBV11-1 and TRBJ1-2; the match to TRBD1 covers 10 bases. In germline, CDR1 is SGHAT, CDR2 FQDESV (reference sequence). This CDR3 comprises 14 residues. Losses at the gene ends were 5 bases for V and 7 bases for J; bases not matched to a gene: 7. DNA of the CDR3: TGTGCCAGCAGCCCCCCCGGGACAGGGGCTGGCTACACCTTC. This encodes CASSPPGTGAGYTF.

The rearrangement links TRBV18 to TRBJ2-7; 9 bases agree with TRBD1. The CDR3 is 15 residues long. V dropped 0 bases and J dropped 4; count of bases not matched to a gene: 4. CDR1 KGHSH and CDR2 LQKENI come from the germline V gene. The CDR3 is CASSPPTGGLYEQYF. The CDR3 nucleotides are TGTGCCAGCTCACCACCGACAGGGGGATTATACGAGCAGTACTTC.

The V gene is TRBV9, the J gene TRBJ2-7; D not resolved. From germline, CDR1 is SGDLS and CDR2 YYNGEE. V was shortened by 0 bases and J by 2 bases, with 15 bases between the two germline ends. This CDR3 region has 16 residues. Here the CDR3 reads CASSVGGAASTYEQYF. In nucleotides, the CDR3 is TGTGCCAGCAGCGTAGGTGGAGCAGCCAGTACCTACGAGCAGTACTTC.

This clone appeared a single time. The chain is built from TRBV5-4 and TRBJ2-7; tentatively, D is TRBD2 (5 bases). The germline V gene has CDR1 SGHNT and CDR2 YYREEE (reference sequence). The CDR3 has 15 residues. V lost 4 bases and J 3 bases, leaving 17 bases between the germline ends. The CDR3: CASSGFRGLGYEQYF. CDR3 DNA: TGTGCCAGCAGCGGTTTTCGGGGTCTTGGCTACGAGCAGTACTTC.

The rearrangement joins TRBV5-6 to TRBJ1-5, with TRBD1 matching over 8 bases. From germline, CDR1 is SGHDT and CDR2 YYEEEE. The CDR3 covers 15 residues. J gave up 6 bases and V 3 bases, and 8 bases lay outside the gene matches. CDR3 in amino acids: CASSSWTGHPQPQHF. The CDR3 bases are TGTGCCAGCAGCTCTTGGACAGGGCACCCTCAGCCCCAGCATTTT. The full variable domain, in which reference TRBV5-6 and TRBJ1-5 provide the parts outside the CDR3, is DAGVTQSPTHLIKTRGQQVTLRCSPKSGHDTVSWYQQALGQGPQFIFQYYEEEERQRGNFPDRFSGHQFPNYSSELNVNALLLGDSALYLCASSSWTGHPQPQHFGDGTRLSIL.

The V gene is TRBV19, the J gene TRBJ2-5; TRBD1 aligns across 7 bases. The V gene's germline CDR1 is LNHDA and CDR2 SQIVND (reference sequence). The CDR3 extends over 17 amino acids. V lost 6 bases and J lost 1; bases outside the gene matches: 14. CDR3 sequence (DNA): TGTGCCAGTAGCAACCCACGGGACAGAAGCTCCCAAGAGACCCAGTACTTC. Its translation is CASSNPRDRSSQETQYF. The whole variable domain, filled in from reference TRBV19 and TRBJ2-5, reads DGGITQSPKYLFRKEGQNVTLSCEQNLNHDAMYWYRQDPGQGLRLIYYSQIVNDFQKGDIAEGYSVSREKKESFPLTVTSAQKNPTAFYLCASSNPRDRSSQETQYFGPGTRLLVL.

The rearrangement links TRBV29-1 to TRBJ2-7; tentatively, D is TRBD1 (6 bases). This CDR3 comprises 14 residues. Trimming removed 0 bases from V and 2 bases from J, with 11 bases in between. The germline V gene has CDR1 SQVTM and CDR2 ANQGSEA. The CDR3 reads CSVEDRGSTYEQYF. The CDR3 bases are TGCAGCGTTGAAGACAGGGGTTCCACCTACGAGCAGTACTTC.

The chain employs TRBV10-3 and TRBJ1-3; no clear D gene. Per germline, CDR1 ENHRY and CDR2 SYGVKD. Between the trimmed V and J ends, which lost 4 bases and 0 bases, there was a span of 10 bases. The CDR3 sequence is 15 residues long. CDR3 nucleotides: TGTGCCATCAGTGGGAGCGGGAGCTCTGGAAACACCATATATTTT. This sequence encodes CAISGSGSSGNTIYF.

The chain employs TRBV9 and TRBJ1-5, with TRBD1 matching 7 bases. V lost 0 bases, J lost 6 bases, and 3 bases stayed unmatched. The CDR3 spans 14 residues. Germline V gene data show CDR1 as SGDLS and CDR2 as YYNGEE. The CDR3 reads CASSVGTGGQPQHF. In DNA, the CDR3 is TGTGCCAGCAGCGTAGGGACAGGAGGTCAGCCCCAGCATTTT.

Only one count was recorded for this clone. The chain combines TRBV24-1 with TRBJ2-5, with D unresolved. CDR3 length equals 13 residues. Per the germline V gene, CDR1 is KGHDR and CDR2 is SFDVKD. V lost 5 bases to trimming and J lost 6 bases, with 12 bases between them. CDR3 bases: TGTGCCACCAGTGCCCCCAGGTCAAAGACCCAGTACTTC. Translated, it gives CATSAPRSKTQYF.

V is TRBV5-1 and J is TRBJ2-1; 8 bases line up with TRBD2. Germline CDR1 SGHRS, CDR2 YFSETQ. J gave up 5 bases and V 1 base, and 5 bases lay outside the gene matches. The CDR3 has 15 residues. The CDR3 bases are TGCGCCAGCAGCTTGTTTGGGACTAGAGACAATGAGCAGTTCTTC. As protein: CASSLFGTRDNEQFF.

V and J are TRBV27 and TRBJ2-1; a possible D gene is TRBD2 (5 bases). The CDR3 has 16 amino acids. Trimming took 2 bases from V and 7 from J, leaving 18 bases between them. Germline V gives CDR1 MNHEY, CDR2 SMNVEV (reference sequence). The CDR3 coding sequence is TGTGCCAGCAGTTTACTTGGAGGCGGCCGATGGAATGAGCAGTTCTTC. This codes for CASSLLGGGRWNEQFF.

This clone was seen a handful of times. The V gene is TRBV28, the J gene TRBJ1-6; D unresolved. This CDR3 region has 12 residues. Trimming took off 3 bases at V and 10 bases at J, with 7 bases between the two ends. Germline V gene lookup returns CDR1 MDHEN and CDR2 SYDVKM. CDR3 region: CASSFKGSPLHF. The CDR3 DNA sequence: TGTGCCAGCAGTTTCAAGGGCTCACCCCTCCACTTT.

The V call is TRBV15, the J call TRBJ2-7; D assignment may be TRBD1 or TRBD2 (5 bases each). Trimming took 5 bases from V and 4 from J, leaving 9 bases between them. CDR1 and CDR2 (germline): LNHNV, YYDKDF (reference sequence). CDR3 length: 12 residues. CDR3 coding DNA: TGTGCCACCAGCTCATGGGGGTACGAGCAGTACTTC. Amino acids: CATSSWGYEQYF.

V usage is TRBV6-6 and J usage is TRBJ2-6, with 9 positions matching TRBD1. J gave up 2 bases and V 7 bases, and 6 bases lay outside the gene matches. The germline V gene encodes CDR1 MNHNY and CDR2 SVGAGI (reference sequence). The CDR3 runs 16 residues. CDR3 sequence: CASTRGTGTGANVLTF. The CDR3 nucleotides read TGTGCCAGCACTCGGGGGACAGGGACTGGGGCCAACGTCCTGACTTTC.

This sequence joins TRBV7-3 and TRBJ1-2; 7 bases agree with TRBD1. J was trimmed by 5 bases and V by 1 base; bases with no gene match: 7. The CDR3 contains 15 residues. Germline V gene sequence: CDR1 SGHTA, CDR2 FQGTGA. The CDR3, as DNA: TGTGCCAGCAGCTTAAGGGCAGGGGGAGATTATGGCTACACCTTC. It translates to CASSLRAGGDYGYTF. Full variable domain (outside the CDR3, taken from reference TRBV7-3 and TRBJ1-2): GAGVSQTPSNKVTEKGKYVELRCDPISGHTALYWYRQSLGQGPEFLIYFQGTGAADDSGLPNDRFFAVRPEGSVSTLKIQRTERGDSAVYLCASSLRAGGDYGYTFGSGTRLTVV.

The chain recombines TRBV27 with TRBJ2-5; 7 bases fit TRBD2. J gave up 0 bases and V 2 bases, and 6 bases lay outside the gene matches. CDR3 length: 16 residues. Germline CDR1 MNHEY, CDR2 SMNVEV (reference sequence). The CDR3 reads CASSLSLAVYQETQYF. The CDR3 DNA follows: TGTGCCAGCAGTTTAAGTCTAGCGGTCTACCAAGAGACCCAGTACTTC.

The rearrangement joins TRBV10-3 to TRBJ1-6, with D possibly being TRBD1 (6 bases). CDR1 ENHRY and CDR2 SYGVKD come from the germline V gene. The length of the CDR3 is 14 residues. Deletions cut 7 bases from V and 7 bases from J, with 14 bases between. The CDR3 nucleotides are TGTGCCATCAACCCCGGACAGCTAAATTCACCCCTCCACTTT. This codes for CAINPGQLNSPLHF.

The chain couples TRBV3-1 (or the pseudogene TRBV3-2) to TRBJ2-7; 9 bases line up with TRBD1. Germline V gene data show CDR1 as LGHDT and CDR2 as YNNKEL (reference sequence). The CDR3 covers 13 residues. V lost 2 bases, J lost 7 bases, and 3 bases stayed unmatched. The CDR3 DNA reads TGTGCCAGCAGCCAATTGACAGGGGGAGAGCAGTACTTC. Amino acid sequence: CASSQLTGGEQYF.

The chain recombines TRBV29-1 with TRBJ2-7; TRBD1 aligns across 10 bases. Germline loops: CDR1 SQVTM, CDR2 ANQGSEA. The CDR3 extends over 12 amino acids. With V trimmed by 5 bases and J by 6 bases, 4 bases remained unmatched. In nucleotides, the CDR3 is TGCAGCGTTCCAAGGACAGGGGGCGAGCAGTACTTC. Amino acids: CSVPRTGGEQYF.

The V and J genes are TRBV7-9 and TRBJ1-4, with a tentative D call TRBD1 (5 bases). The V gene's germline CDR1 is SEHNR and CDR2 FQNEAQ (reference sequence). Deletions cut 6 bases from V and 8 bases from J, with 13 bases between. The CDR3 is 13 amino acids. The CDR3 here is CASSEGTAEKLFF. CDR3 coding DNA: TGTGCCAGCAGTGAGGGGACGGCGGAAAAACTGTTTTTT.